The source of this T cell receptor (beta chain) is a study of blood T cell repertoires in COVID-19. Germline lookup yields CDR1 SGHKS and CDR2 YYEKEE (reference sequence). V lost 4 bases and J lost 3, with 5 bases in between. The CDR3 has 13 residues. Sequencing was performed with immunoSEQ multiplex PCR; in TCRdb, only in-frame clones are kept and a portion is missing. The sample lists about 90,000 clones, about 85% occurring once. The TCR comes from a woman between 65 and 79 years old with active or convalescent COVID-19. Sequenced sample: peripheral blood. The gene calls are TRBV5-5 and TRBJ2-6; no clear D gene. CDR3 coding DNA: TGTGCCAGCAGCCCGGGTGGGGCCAACGTCCTGACTTTC. Protein: CASSPGGANVLTF.